This T cell receptor beta chain was identified during a study of blood T cell repertoires in COVID-19 (dated by TCRdb to 2020 to 2021). Study-wide context: The collaborator samples originated in the United States, Italy and Spain and spanned the acute and convalescent phases of COVID-19. The prospective study material was composed of cDNA or gDNA derived from T cells, B-cell-depleted T cells, or PBMCs. Subjects who had been exposed to COVID-19, were actively infected with it, or had recovered from it provided the deeply sampled blood TCRbeta repertoires that made up the dataset. The repertoires were released in a freely available public database intended as a resource for research on the immune response to SARS-CoV-2. The samples were drawn from the first 160 participants of the ongoing ImmuneRACE study and from 1,254 subjects provided by 6 global collaborators. Nearly every sample came with metadata listing a de-identified subject ID, COVID-19 status, age in years and sex. Where HLA class I and class II types were available, the types were taken from metadata supplied by the sample provider, not from assay-based typing. General study outcomes and caveats: The quantity of clinical and demographic metadata differed by source and by participant and was supplied without curation.

V sheds 0 bases and J sheds 1 base, leaving 11 bases between their ends. CDR1 is given as SGHDT and CDR2 as YYEEEE, both from the germline V gene. The CDR3, cysteine through phenylalanine, is 16 amino acids long. Only the CDR3 region is kept as DNA, spanning 48 bases read in frame from base 1. TCRbeta CDR3 regions were amplified from genomic DNA by means of the immunoSEQ Assay, a bias-controlled multiplex PCR. As for how the authors treated the data: The number of nucleated cells in each sample was estimated from the amplification of reference gene primers within the assay. To quantify the absolute abundance of each unique TCRbeta CDR3 rearrangement, sequence reads were collapsed and filtered. For each sample, productive Simpson clonality was calculated as the square root of Simpson's diversity index across productive rearrangements. Held by TCRdb, this immuneACCESS table contains in-frame sequences only and omits some clones. Under half of the omission traces to an unresolved V gene where checked; the cause of the rest is unknown. V, J and clone size are those of that table, while D and trimming were read from the DNA. The table for this sample lists roughly 50,000 clones; 89% of them were counted only once. The ten largest clonotypes hold around an eighth of the sample.

With regard to this clone: This receptor's antigen is unknown. It has no much larger one-base neighbor in the sample; base qualities were not kept.

Each collaborating institution followed its own protocols to collect whole blood in K2EDTA tubes. Collaborator samples were shipped for TCRbeta analysis as frozen whole blood, isolated PBMCs, or DNA extracted from either sample type. Recombination connected TRBV5-6 to TRBJ2-4, and the D gene may be TRBD1, 6 bases matching. The sample was peripheral blood. This receptor was taken from a woman between 55 and 75 years old with active COVID-19. The DNA sequence is as follows: TGTGCCAGCAGCTTGGCTCCTCAGGGGGCCAAAAACATTCAGTACTTC. It translates to CASSLAPQGAKNIQYF.